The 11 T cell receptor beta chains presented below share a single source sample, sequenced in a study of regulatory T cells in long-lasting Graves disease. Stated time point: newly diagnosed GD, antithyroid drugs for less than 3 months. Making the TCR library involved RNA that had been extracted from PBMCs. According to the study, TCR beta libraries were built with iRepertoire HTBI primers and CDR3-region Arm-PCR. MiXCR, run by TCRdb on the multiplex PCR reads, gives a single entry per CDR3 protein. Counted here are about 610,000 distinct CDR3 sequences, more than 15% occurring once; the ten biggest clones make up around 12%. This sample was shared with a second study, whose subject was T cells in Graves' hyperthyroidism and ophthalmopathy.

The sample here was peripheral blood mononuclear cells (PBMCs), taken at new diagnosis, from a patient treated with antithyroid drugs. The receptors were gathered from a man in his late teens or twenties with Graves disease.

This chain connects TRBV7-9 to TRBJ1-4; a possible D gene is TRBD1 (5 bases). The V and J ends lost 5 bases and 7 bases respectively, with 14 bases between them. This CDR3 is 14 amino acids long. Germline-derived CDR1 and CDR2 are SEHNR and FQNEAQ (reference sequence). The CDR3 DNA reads TGTGCCAGCAGCCGCGACACGGACACTGAAAAACTGTTTTTT. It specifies CASSRDTDTEKLFF.

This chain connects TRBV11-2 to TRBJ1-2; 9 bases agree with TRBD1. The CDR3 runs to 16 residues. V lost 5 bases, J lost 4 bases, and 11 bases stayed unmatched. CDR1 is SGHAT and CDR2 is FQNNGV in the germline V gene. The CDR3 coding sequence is TGTGCCAGCAGCCCGGGACAGGGATTTCAGGGCTATGGCTACACCTTC. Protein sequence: CASSPGQGFQGYGYTF.

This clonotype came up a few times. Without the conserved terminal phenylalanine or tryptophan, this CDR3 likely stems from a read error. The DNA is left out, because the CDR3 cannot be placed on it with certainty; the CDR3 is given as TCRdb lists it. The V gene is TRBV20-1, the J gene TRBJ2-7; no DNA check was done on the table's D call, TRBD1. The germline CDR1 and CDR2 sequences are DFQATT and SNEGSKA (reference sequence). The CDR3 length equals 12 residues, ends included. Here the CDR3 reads CSAISGRGLGAL.

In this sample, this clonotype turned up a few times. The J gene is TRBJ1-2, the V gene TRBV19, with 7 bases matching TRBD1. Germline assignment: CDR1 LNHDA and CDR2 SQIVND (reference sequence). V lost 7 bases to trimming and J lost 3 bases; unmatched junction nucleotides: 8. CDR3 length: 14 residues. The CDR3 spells CASIRRGHDYGYTF. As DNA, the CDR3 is TGTGCCAGTATAAGGAGGGGGCACGACTATGGCTACACCTTC.

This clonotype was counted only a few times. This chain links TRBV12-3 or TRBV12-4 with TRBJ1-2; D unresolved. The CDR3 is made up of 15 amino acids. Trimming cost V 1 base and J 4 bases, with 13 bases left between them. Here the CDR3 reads CASSLVGIAPYGYTF. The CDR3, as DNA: TGTGCCAGCAGTTTAGTTGGAATAGCCCCCTATGGCTACACCTTC.

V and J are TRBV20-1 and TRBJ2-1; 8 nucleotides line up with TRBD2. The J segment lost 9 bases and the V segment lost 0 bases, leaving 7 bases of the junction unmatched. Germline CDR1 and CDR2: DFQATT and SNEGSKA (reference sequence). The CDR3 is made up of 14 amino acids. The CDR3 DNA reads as TGCAGTGCTAGAGATGGGGTAGCGGGATTTGAGCAGTTCTTC. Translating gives CSARDGVAGFEQFF.

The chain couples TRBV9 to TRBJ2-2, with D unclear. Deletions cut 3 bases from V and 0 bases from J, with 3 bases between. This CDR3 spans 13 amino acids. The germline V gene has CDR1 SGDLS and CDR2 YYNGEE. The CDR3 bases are TGTGCCAGCAGCGGTTCGAACACCGGGGAGCTGTTTTTT. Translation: CASSGSNTGELFF.

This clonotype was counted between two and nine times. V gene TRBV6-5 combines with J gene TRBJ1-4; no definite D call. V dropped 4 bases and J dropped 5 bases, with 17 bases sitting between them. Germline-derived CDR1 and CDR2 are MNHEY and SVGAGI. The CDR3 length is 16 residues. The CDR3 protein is CASSLRAWTVNEKLFF. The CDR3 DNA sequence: TGTGCCAGCAGTTTACGGGCGTGGACGGTGAATGAAAAACTGTTTTTT.

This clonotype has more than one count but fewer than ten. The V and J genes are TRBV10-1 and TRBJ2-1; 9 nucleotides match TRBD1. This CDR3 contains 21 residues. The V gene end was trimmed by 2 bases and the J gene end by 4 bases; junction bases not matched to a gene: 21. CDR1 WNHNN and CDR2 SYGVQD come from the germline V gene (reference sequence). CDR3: CASSEPDRGELGRLIYNEQFF. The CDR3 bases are TGCGCCAGCAGTGAGCCAGACAGGGGGGAACTTGGCAGACTAATTTACAATGAGCAGTTCTTC.

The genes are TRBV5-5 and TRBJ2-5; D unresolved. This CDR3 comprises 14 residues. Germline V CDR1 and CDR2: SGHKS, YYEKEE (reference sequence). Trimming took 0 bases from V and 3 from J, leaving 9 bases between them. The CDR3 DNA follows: TGTGCCAGCAGCTTGGTACCGGGCGAAGAGACCCAGTACTTC. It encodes CASSLVPGEETQYF. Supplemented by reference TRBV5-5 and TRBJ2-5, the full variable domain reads DAGVTQSPTHLIKTRGQQVTLRCSPISGHKSVSWYQQVLGQGPQFIFQYYEKEERGRGNFPDRFSARQFPNYSSELNVNALLLGDSALYLCASSLVPGEETQYFGPGTRLLVL.

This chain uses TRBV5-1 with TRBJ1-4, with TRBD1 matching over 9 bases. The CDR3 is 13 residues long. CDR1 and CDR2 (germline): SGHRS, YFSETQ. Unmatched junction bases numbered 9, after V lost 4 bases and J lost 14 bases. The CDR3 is CASSPGTGRALFF. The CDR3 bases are TGCGCCAGCAGCCCGGGGACAGGGAGGGCCCTGTTTTTT.